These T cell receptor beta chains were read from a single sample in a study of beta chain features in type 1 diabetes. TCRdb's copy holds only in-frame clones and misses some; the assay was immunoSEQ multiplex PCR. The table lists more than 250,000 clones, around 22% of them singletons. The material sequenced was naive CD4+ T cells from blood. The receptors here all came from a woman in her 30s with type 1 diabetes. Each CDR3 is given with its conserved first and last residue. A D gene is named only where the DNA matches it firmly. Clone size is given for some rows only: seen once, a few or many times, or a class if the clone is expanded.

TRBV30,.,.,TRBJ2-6,CASSGANVLTF,TGTGCCTCGTCTGGGGCCAACGTCCTGACTTTC
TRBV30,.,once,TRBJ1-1,CACRREREAFF,TGTGCCTGCCGCAGGGAAAGAGAAGCTTTCTTT
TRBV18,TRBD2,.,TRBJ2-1,CASSPPGLAGAWSYNEQFF,TGTGCCAGCTCACCCCCGGGACTAGCGGGAGCTTGGTCCTACAATGAGCAGTTCTTC
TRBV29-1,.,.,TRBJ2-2,CSVVLNTGELFF,TGCAGCGTTGTACTAAACACCGGGGAGCTGTTTTTT
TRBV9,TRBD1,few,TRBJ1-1,CASSVAEGARTEAFF,TGTGCCAGCAGCGTAGCTGAGGGGGCACGTACTGAAGCTTTCTTT
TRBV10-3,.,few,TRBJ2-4,CAISVEIENIQYF,TGTGCCATCAGTGTGGAGATAGAAAACATTCAGTACTTC
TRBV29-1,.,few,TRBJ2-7,CSVAEAYEQYF,TGCAGCGTCGCGGAGGCCTACGAGCAGTACTTC
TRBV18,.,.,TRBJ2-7,CASSPQNTYEQYF,TGTGCCAGCTCACCTCAAAACACCTACGAGCAGTACTTC
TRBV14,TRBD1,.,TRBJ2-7,CASSRDRGYEQYF,TGTGCCAGCAGCCGGGACAGGGGCTACGAGCAGTACTTC
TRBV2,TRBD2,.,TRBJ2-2,CASVGGRARTGELFF,TGTGCCAGCGTTGGCGGGAGGGCCAGGACCGGGGAGCTGTTTTTT
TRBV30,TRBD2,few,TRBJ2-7,CAWSIGTSGIDEQYF,TGTGCCTGGAGCATCGGGACTAGCGGGATCGACGAGCAGTACTTC
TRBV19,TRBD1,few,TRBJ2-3,CASSHGTGSADTQYF,TGTGCCAGTAGTCACGGGACAGGGAGCGCAGATACGCAGTATTTT
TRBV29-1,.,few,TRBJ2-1,CSVGQIDGGDSPEQFF,TGCAGCGTTGGTCAGATCGATGGCGGCGATTCACCTGAGCAGTTCTTC
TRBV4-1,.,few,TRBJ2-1,CASSQVAVLSSNEQFF,TGCGCCAGCAGCCAAGTAGCGGTCCTAAGTAGCAATGAGCAGTTCTTC
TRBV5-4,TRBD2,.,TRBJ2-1,CASSLGLAASYNEQFF,TGTGCCAGCAGCTTAGGACTAGCGGCCTCCTACAATGAGCAGTTCTTC
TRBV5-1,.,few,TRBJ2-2,CASSPGVGTNTGELFF,TGCGCCAGCAGCCCAGGGGTCGGGACAAACACCGGGGAGCTGTTTTTT
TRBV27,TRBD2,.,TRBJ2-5,CASSSLAGVETQYF,TGTGCCAGCAGTTCTCTAGCGGGAGTAGAGACCCAGTACTTC
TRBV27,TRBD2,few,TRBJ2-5,CASSTHVGTRRAQETQYF,TGTGCCAGCAGCACACATGTTGGGACTAGAAGGGCCCAAGAGACCCAGTACTTC
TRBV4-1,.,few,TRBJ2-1,CASSQGIIRDSYNEQFF,TGCGCCAGCAGCCAGGGGATAATCAGGGACTCCTACAATGAGCAGTTCTTC